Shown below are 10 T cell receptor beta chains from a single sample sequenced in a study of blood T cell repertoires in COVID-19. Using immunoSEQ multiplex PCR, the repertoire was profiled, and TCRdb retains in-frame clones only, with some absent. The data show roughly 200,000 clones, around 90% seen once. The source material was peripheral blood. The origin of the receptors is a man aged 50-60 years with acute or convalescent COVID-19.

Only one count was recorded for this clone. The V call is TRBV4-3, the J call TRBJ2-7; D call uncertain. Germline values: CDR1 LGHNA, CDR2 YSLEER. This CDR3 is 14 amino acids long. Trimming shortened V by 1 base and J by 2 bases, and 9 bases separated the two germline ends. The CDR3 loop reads CASSQGGQTYEQYV. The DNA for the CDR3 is TGCGCCAGCAGCCAAGGTGGGCAGACCTACGAGCAGTACGTC.

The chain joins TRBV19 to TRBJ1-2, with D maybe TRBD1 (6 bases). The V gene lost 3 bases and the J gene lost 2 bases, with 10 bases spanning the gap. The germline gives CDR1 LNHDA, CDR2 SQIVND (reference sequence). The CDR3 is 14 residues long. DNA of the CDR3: TGTGCCAGTAGTATTTCACAGGGCAACTATGGCTACACCTTC. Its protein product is CASSISQGNYGYTF.

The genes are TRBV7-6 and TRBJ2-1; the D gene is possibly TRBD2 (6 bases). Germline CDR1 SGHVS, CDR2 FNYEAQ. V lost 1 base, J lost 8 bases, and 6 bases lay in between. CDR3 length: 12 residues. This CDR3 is CASSLGRDEQFF. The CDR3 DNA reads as TGTGCCAGCAGCTTAGGGAGGGATGAGCAGTTCTTC.

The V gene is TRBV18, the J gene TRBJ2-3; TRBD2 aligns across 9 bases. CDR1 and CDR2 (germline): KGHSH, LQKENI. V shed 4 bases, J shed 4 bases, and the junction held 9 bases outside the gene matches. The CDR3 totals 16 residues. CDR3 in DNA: TGTGCCAGCTCACGCGGGACTAGCTGGTCCCCAGATACGCAGTATTTT. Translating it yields CASSRGTSWSPDTQYF. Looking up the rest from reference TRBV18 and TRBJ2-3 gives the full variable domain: NAGVMQNPRHLVRRRGQEARLRCSPMKGHSHVYWYRQLPEEGLKFMVYLQKENIIDESGMPKERFSAEFPKEGPSILRIQQVVRGDSAAYFCASSRGTSWSPDTQYFGPGTRLTVL.

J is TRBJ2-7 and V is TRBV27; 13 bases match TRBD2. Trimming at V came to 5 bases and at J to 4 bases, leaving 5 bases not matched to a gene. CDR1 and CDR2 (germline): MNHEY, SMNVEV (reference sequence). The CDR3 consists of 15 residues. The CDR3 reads CASSPGTSGAYEQYF. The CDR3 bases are TGTGCCAGCAGTCCCGGGACTAGCGGGGCATACGAGCAGTACTTC.

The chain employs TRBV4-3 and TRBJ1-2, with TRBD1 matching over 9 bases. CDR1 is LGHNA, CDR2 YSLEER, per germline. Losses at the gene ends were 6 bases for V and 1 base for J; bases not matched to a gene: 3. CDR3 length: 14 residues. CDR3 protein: CASRGTGYNYGYTF. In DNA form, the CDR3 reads TGCGCCAGCAGAGGGACAGGGTATAACTATGGCTACACCTTC.

In nucleotides, the CDR3 is TGTGCCAGCAGCCAACCCGGGACAGGGGGTCACATTCAGTACTTC. Protein: CASSQPGTGGHIQYF. This chain links TRBV3-1 (or the pseudogene TRBV3-2) with TRBJ2-4; 11 bases map to TRBD1. Germline V CDR1 and CDR2: LGHDT, YNNKEL (reference sequence). This CDR3 has 15 residues. The trim removed 2 bases at V and 8 bases at J, leaving 5 bases unmatched.

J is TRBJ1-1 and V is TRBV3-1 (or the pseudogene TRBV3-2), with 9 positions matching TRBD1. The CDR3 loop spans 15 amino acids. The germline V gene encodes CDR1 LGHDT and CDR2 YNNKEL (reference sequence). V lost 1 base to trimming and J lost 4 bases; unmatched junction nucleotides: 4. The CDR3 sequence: CASSQADRGGTEAFF. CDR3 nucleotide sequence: TGTGCCAGCAGCCAAGCGGACAGGGGCGGCACTGAAGCTTTCTTT.

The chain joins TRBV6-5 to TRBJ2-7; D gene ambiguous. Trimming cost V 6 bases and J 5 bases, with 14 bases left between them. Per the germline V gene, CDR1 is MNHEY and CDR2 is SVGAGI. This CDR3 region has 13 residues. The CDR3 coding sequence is TGTGCCAGCAGCTTGGGCTTGACCCACGAGCAGTACGTC. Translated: CASSLGLTHEQYV.

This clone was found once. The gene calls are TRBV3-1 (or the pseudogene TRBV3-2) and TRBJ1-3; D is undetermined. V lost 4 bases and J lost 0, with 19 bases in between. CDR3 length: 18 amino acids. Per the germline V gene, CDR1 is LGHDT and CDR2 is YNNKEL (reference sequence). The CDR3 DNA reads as TGTGCCAGCAGCCCACCTGTTTACCGACAACTCTCTGGAAACACCATATATTTT. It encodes CASSPPVYRQLSGNTIYF.